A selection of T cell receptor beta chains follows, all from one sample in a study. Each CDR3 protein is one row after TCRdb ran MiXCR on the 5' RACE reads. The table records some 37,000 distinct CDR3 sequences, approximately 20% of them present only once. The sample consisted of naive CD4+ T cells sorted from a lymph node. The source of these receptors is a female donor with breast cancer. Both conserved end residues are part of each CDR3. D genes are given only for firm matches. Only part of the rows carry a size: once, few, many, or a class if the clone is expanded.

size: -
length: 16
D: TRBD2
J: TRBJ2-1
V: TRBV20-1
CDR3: CSAIPGLAGAYNEQFF
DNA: TGCAGTGCAATCCCGGGACTAGCGGGGGCTTACAATGAGCAGTTCTTC

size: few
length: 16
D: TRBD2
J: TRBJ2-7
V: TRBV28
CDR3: CASSSGLAGSSYEQYF
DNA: TGTGCCAGCAGTTCGGGACTAGCGGGGAGCTCCTACGAGCAGTACTTC

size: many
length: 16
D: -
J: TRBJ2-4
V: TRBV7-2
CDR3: CASSLITGISKNIQYF
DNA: TGTGCCAGCAGCCTAATTACAGGGATTTCAAAAAACATTCAGTACTTC

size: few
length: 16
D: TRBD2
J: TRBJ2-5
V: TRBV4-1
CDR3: CASSKAPMREAQTQYF
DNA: TGCGCCAGCAGCAAGGCGCCTATGCGGGAGGCGCAGACCCAGTACTTC

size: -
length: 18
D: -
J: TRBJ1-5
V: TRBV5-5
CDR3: CASSLFGATGGGHQPQHF
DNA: TGTGCCAGCAGCTTGTTCGGGGCCACCGGCGGGGGTCATCAGCCCCAGCATTTT

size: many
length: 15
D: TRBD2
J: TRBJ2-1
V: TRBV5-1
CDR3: CASSLSSGKSKEQFF
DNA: TGCGCCAGCAGCTTGAGTAGCGGGAAGTCAAAAGAGCAGTTCTTC

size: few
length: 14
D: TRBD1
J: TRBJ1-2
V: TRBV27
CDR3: CASSYTGGAYGYTF
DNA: TGTGCCAGCAGTTACACAGGGGGCGCATATGGCTACACCTTC

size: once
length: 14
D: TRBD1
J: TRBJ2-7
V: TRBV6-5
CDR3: CASSPRDRAYKQYF
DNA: TGTGCCAGCAGTCCCCGGGACAGGGCTTACAAGCAGTACTTC

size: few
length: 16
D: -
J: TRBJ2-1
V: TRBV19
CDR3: CASSTSGASYYNEQFF
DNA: TGTGCCAGTAGTACCTCTGGGGCTAGCTACTACAATGAGCAGTTCTTC

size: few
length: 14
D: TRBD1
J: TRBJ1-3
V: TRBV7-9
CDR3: CASSYGQAGNTIYF
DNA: TGTGCCAGCAGCTATGGACAGGCTGGAAACACCATATATTTT

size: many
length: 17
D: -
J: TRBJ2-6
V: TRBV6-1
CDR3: CASRLQPFGSGANVLTF
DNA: TGTGCCAGCAGATTACAGCCCTTCGGATCAGGGGCCAACGTCCTGACTTTC

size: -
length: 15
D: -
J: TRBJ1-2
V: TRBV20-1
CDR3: CSARDPLPETYGNTF
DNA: TGCAGTGCTAGAGATCCCCTTCCCGAGACCTATGGCAACACCTTC

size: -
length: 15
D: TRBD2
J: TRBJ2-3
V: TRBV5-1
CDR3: CASRNSGRAEDTQYF
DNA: TGCGCCAGCAGGAATAGCGGGAGGGCCGAGGATACGCAGTATTTT

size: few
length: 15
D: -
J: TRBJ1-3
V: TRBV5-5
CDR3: CHQRGGRTSGNTIYF
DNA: TGTCACCAGCGGGGGGGCAGGACCTCTGGAAACACCATATATTTT

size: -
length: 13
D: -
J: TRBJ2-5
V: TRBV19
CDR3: CASSIGRQETQYF
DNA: TGTGCCAGTAGTATAGGCCGGCAAGAGACCCAGTACTTC

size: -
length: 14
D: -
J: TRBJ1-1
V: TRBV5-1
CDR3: CASSLGLGVTEAFF
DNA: TGCGCCAGCAGCCTGGGTCTGGGGGTAACTGAAGCTTTCTTT

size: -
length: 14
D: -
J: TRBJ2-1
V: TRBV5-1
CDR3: CASRSAVSLYEQFF
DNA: TGCGCCAGCAGATCAGCAGTTTCCCTTTATGAGCAGTTCTTC

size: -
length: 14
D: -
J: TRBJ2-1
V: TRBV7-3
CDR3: CASSLNPNGGEQFF
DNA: TGTGCCAGCAGCTTAAACCCTAACGGGGGTGAGCAGTTCTTC

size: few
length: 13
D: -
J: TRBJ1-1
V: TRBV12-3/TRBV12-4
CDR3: CASSLAADTEAFF
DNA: TGTGCCAGCAGTTTAGCTGCGGACACTGAAGCTTTCTTT

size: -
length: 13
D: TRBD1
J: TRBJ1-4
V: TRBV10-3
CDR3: CAIRGQGDEKLFF
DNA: TGTGCCATCAGGGGACAGGGCGATGAAAAACTGTTTTTT

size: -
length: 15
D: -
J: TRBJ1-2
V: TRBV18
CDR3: CASSPPNAGFYGYTF
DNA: TGTGCCAGCTCACCACCGAACGCCGGATTCTATGGCTACACCTTC

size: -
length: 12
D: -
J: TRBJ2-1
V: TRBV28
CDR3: CASSLRGDSQFF
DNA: TGTGCCAGCAGTTTAAGGGGGGATTCCCAGTTCTTC

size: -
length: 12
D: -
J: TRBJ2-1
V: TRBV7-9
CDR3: CASSLELVEQFF
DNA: TGTGCCAGCAGCTTGGAACTAGTCGAGCAGTTCTTC

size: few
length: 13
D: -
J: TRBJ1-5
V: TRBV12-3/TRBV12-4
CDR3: CASSSSLLLGLHF
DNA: TGTGCCAGCAGTTCCTCCCTACTACTAGGTCTGCATTTT